What follows are 23 T cell receptor beta chains derived from one specimen sequenced in a study of OX40 agonist ivuxolimab in advanced cancers. The library was obtained by the immunoSEQ multiplex PCR assay. This is the immuneACCESS table as TCRdb keeps it, with only in-frame sequences that have V and J called. A part of the clones is gone; compared with another copy, unresolved V genes explain less than half, and the rest is unexplained. This sample gives around 80,000 clones in total; about 88% of them show up just once. About 0.89% of the sample comes from the top ten. Sample: CD4+ or CD8+ T cells sorted from blood, taken in a trial of the OX40 agonist ivuxolimab. All receptors come from an adult with an advanced solid tumor such as melanoma, head and neck, liver or kidney cancer.

V usage is TRBV6-6 and J usage is TRBJ1-2, with D hard to call. The CDR3 has 13 amino acids. V shed 4 bases and J shed 0 bases, with 6 bases lying between them. CDR1 is MNHNY, CDR2 SVGAGI, per germline (reference sequence). CDR3 amino acids: CASSLGPNYGYTF. CDR3 sequence (DNA): TGTGCCAGCAGTTTAGGTCCTAACTATGGCTACACCTTC.

The V call is TRBV4-1, the J call TRBJ2-3; D may be TRBD2 (6 bases). Trimming stripped 0 bases from V and 2 bases from J, with 15 bases between. Germline V lookup: CDR1 MGHRA, CDR2 YSYEKL. The CDR3 extends over 17 amino acids. The CDR3 DNA sequence: TGCGCCAGCAGCCAAGAGGGTCTAGCGTTGGACACAGATACGCAGTATTTT. Translation gives CASSQEGLALDTDTQYF.

This chain joins TRBV4-1 and TRBJ1-3, with D perhaps matching TRBD1 (5 bases). Germline CDR1 reads MGHRA; CDR2 reads YSYEKL. This CDR3 comprises 16 residues. Trimming shortened V by 0 bases and J by 4 bases, and 13 bases separated the two germline ends. The CDR3: CASSQDRAGAGNTIYF. The CDR3 nucleotides read TGCGCCAGCAGCCAAGATCGGGCCGGGGCAGGAAACACCATATATTTT.

This chain uses TRBV6-1 with TRBJ2-7; 10 nucleotides match TRBD1. This CDR3 region has 16 residues. CDR1 is MNHNS and CDR2 is SASEGT in the germline V gene. V was clipped by 1 base and J by 1 base; unmatched bases: 4. In DNA, the CDR3 is TGTGCCAGCAGTGAAGGACTGGGACAGGGGTCCTACGAGCAGTACTTC. As protein: CASSEGLGQGSYEQYF.

This sequence joins TRBV19 and TRBJ1-3; TRBD1 aligns across 7 bases. The CDR3 covers 14 residues. Germline V lookup: CDR1 LNHDA, CDR2 SQIVND (reference sequence). The V segment lost 7 bases and the J segment 0 bases; nucleotides outside the gene matches: 3. This CDR3 reads CASTRGGSGNTIYF. CDR3 in DNA: TGTGCCAGTACCAGGGGGGGCTCTGGAAACACCATATATTTT.

This rearrangement joins TRBV15 to TRBJ2-5; 11 positions match TRBD2. CDR3 size: 16 residues. Germline V gene data show CDR1 as LNHNV and CDR2 as YYDKDF (reference sequence). With 1 base clipped from V and 3 bases from J, the junction kept 4 bases outside the gene matches. The CDR3 loop reads CATSRGLAGGEETQYF. CDR3 sequence (DNA): TGTGCCACCAGCAGAGGGCTAGCGGGGGGCGAAGAGACCCAGTACTTC. The full variable domain, with the rest looked up from reference TRBV15 and TRBJ2-5, is DAMVIQNPRYQVTQFGKPVTLSCSQTLNHNVMYWYQQKSSQAPKLLFHYYDKDFNNEADTPDNFQSRRPNTSFCFLDIRSPGLGDTAMYLCATSRGLAGGEETQYFGPGTRLLVL.

The chain is built from TRBV27 and TRBJ1-2; 10 nucleotides match TRBD1. The CDR3 sequence is 13 residues long. The germline CDR1 and CDR2 sequences are MNHEY and SMNVEV (reference sequence). Germline trimming cut 6 bases from V and 9 bases from J; bases unmatched to any gene: 7. The DNA for the CDR3 is TGTGCCAGCAGACCGGGACAGGGGTCCCGCTACACCTTC. It is translated as CASRPGQGSRYTF.

This clone occurred once. The rearrangement joins TRBV7-9 to TRBJ2-5; TRBD1 agrees at 11 bases. The CDR3 extends over 16 amino acids. Per the germline V gene, CDR1 is SEHNR and CDR2 is FQNEAQ (reference sequence). Germline trimming cut 6 bases from V and 5 bases from J; bases unmatched to any gene: 11. DNA of the CDR3: TGTGCCAGCAGACTCAAGTGGGGACAGGGGGATGAGACCCAGTACTTC. As protein: CASRLKWGQGDETQYF.

This clone was picked up one time. The J gene is TRBJ1-1, the V gene TRBV19; D unresolved. The length of the CDR3 is 16 residues. V shed 6 bases and J shed 7 bases, with 24 bases lying between them. CDR1 LNHDA and CDR2 SQIVND come from the germline V gene (reference sequence). CDR3 region: CASSNSLKVGRDEAFF. CDR3 nucleotide sequence: TGTGCCAGTAGCAATTCCCTTAAAGTGGGCCGGGATGAAGCTTTCTTT. Supplemented by reference TRBV19 and TRBJ1-1, the full variable domain reads DGGITQSPKYLFRKEGQNVTLSCEQNLNHDAMYWYRQDPGQGLRLIYYSQIVNDFQKGDIAEGYSVSREKKESFPLTVTSAQKNPTAFYLCASSNSLKVGRDEAFFGQGTRLTVV.

The chain is built from TRBV19 and TRBJ1-1; 12 positions match TRBD1. The length of the CDR3 is 14 residues. Per germline, CDR1 LNHDA and CDR2 SQIVND (reference sequence). Trimming cost V 6 bases and J 5 bases; bases outside gene matches: 4. CDR3 sequence (DNA): TGTGCCAGTAGGGGACAGGGGGCGTGGACTGAAGCTTTCTTT. Protein: CASRGQGAWTEAFF.

The J gene is TRBJ2-1, the V gene TRBV10-3, with 8 positions matching TRBD2. The CDR3 totals 18 residues. CDR1 and CDR2 (germline): ENHRY, SYGVKD. V lost 0 bases to trimming and J lost 7 bases; unmatched junction nucleotides: 14. Here the CDR3 DNA reads TGTGCCATCAGTGAGTCTAGGTGGGGTAGCGGGGAAGGTAATGAGCAGTTCTTC. Translation: CAISESRWGSGEGNEQFF.

The rearrangement joins TRBV28 to TRBJ2-7, with 11 positions matching TRBD1. V lost 5 bases, J lost 0 bases, and 6 bases stayed unmatched. Germline lookup yields CDR1 MDHEN and CDR2 SYDVKM. The CDR3 is 16 amino acids. The CDR3 loop is CASSTLGTGGSYEQYF. The DNA for the CDR3 is TGTGCCAGCAGTACCCTCGGGACAGGGGGCTCCTACGAGCAGTACTTC.

Here the CDR3 reads CASSDPGQGLNYGYTF. The CDR3 region has the DNA TGTGCCAGCAGTGATCCTGGACAGGGCCTTAACTATGGCTACACCTTC. The rearrangement links TRBV6-1 to TRBJ1-2; TRBD1 agrees at 8 bases. Germline trimming cut 3 bases from V and 1 base from J; bases unmatched to any gene: 7. CDR3 size: 16 residues. CDR1 and CDR2 (germline): MNHNS, SASEGT.

The chain employs TRBV5-1 and TRBJ1-1; D possibly corresponds to TRBD1 (5 bases). CDR3 size: 15 residues. Germline CDR1 and CDR2: SGHRS and YFSETQ. Trimming stripped 4 bases from V and 6 bases from J, with 19 bases between. For the CDR3, the DNA is TGCGCCAGCAGCACCGGGGACCTAATCTTCTCTGAAGCTTTCTTT. Translated, it gives CASSTGDLIFSEAFF.

The chain combines TRBV5-1 with TRBJ1-2, with 8 bases identical to TRBD1. CDR3 size: 16 residues. The germline V gene has CDR1 SGHRS and CDR2 YFSETQ. Trimming at V came to 4 bases and at J to 4 bases, leaving 12 bases not matched to a gene. The CDR3: CASSHIQGALGYGYTF. The CDR3 coding sequence is TGCGCCAGCAGCCATATCCAGGGGGCACTGGGCTATGGCTACACCTTC.

This clone was counted ten times or more. The chain combines TRBV6-1 with TRBJ2-3, with 14 bases lining up with TRBD2. Germline values: CDR1 MNHNS, CDR2 SASEGT. The CDR3 is made up of 14 amino acids. The trim removed 10 bases at V and 4 bases at J, leaving 4 bases unmatched. The CDR3 region has the DNA TGTGCCACGACTAGCGGGGGGGCCCCAGATACGCAGTATTTT. Translated, it gives CATTSGGAPDTQYF.

The chain joins TRBV29-1 to TRBJ2-3, with D possibly called TRBD1 or TRBD2 (5 bases each). This CDR3 spans 13 amino acids. The ends were cut back, 6 bases at V and 5 bases at J, with 15 bases in the middle. The V gene's germline CDR1 is SQVTM and CDR2 ANQGSEA. The CDR3 region has the DNA TGCAGCGTCACCGGGACCTCGCGAGATACGCAGTATTTT. Translation: CSVTGTSRDTQYF.

The chain is built from TRBV19 and TRBJ1-2; 8 bases are shared with TRBD1. The CDR3 covers 14 residues. Germline CDR1 and CDR2: LNHDA and SQIVND (reference sequence). With V trimmed by 7 bases and J by 4 bases, 8 bases remained unmatched. CDR3 region: CASKRQGAPYGYTF. The CDR3 region has the DNA TGTGCCAGTAAAAGGCAGGGGGCTCCCTATGGCTACACCTTC. The entire variable domain, with the rest obtained from reference TRBV19 and TRBJ1-2, is as follows: DGGITQSPKYLFRKEGQNVTLSCEQNLNHDAMYWYRQDPGQGLRLIYYSQIVNDFQKGDIAEGYSVSREKKESFPLTVTSAQKNPTAFYLCASKRQGAPYGYTFGSGTRLTVV.

The CDR3 nucleotides read TGTGCCAGCAGCCCCGGGCTCACAGATACGCAGTATTTT. It is translated as CASSPGLTDTQYF. The rearrangement links TRBV14 to TRBJ2-3; D is undetermined. From germline, CDR1 is SGHDN and CDR2 FVKESK. V lost 4 bases and J 2 bases, leaving 7 bases between the germline ends. This CDR3 has 13 residues. Supplemented by reference TRBV14 and TRBJ2-3, the full variable domain reads EAGVTQFPSHSVIEKGQTVTLRCDPISGHDNLYWYRRVMGKEIKFLLHFVKESKQDESGMPNNRFLAERTGGTYSTLKVQPAELEDSGVYFCASSPGLTDTQYFGPGTRLTVL.

CDR3 residues: CASSEYQASGANVLTF. The CDR3 nucleotides are TGTGCCAGCAGTGAATATCAGGCCTCTGGGGCCAACGTCCTGACTTTC. The chain links TRBV25-1 to TRBJ2-6, with D unclear. There are 16 residues in the CDR3. Trimming removed 0 bases from V and 0 bases from J, with 6 bases in between. Germline loops: CDR1 MGHDK, CDR2 SYGVNS.

This chain joins TRBV5-1 and TRBJ2-3, with TRBD1 identical over 7 bases. After removal of 0 bases from V and 5 bases from J, the junction contained 6 bases not matched to a gene. Germline V gene lookup returns CDR1 SGHRS and CDR2 YFSETQ. There are 15 residues in the CDR3. This CDR3 is CASSLDRGNGDTQYF. The CDR3 DNA reads as TGCGCCAGCAGCTTGGACAGGGGAAACGGAGATACGCAGTATTTT.

The chain has TRBV15 and TRBJ1-4; 9 positions match TRBD1. CDR1 is LNHNV, CDR2 YYDKDF, per germline (reference sequence). The CDR3 is 15 residues long. With V trimmed by 0 bases and J by 7 bases, 3 bases remained unmatched. The CDR3 nucleotides read TGTGCCACCAGCAGAGATGGGGACAGGGTTGAAAAACTGTTTTTT. Protein: CATSRDGDRVEKLFF.

The CDR3, as DNA: TGCAGTGCTAACCAACCCACTGAAGCTTTCTTT. Encoded protein: CSANQPTEAFF. The chain uses TRBV20-1 and TRBJ1-1; no clear D. Germline CDR1 reads DFQATT; CDR2 reads SNEGSKA (reference sequence). The CDR3 length is 11 residues. Trimming removed 4 bases at V and 4 bases at J, with 7 bases between.